The 25 T cell receptor beta chains given below trace back to one sample, sequenced in a study of post-analysis software for immune sequencing data. Whole-study findings and limits: Five TRBV segments occurring more often in patients than controls included TRBV5-6, TRBV5-1 and TRBV20-1.

These receptors have no known antigen. Unique molecular identifiers were carried by the TCR beta cDNA libraries. TCRdb used MiXCR to reprocess the PCR reads, holding one entry per CDR3 protein. The sample includes about 380,000 distinct CDR3 sequences, roughly 30% of them seen just once. Sequenced material: blood. The receptor set was obtained from a girl between 5 and 17 years old with multiple sclerosis.

DNA for the CDR3: TGTGCCAGCAGCGTTAGGGTAGGGGAAAGGACTGAAGCTTTCTTT. Protein product: CASSVRVGERTEAFF. The chain combines TRBV7-9 with TRBJ1-1, with D possibly matching TRBD1 (5 bases). Trimming cost V 5 bases and J 5 bases, with 18 bases left between them. Germline V gene lookup returns CDR1 SEHNR and CDR2 FQNEAQ (reference sequence). The CDR3 runs 15 residues.

This clonotype was recorded a few times. The DNA for the CDR3 is TGCGCCAGCAGCTTCGGACAGGGGGACAATTCACCCCTCCACTTT. This codes for CASSFGQGDNSPLHF. The chain is built from TRBV5-1 and TRBJ1-6, with TRBD1 identical over 10 bases. The CDR3 is 15 residues long. CDR1 SGHRS and CDR2 YFSETQ come from the germline V gene. V was pared by 2 bases and J by 7 bases, with 3 bases of the junction left unmatched.

This clonotype was observed once. This chain uses TRBV28 with TRBJ2-7; the D is unclear. From germline, CDR1 is MDHEN and CDR2 SYDVKM. The V end was cut by 6 bases, the J end by 2 bases, with 14 bases between. This CDR3 region has 14 residues. The CDR3 bases are TGTGCCAGCAGCGCCCCGGTCGCAACCTACGAGCAGTACTTC. Protein sequence: CASSAPVATYEQYF.

Only a few counts were recorded for this clonotype. The rearrangement links TRBV4-1 to TRBJ2-5; unclear D gene. This CDR3 has 14 residues. The V and J ends lost 4 bases and 1 base respectively, with 10 bases between them. Germline CDR1 and CDR2: MGHRA and YSYEKL. CDR3 nucleotide sequence: TGCGCCAGCAGCCGAACATCATTCCAAGAGACCCAGTACTTC. Its protein is CASSRTSFQETQYF.

The chain joins TRBV21-1 to TRBJ1-4; the table's D call, TRBD1, was not checked against the DNA. TRBV21-1 is listed as a pseudogene. The CDR3 extends over 15 amino acids. CDR3 nucleotide sequence: TGTGCCAGCAGCCGGCTGACAGGGTTGGAGGAAAAACTGTTTTTT. Translation: CASSRLTGLEEKLFF.

This clonotype was seen a handful of times. The rearrangement uses TRBV29-1 and TRBJ1-2, with a possible D match to TRBD1 (6 bases). The germline V gene encodes CDR1 SQVTM and CDR2 ANQGSEA. This CDR3 spans 14 amino acids. Trimming left V 5 bases short and J 2 bases short, with 15 bases between. The CDR3 loop reads CSVIDRTTNYGYTF. The CDR3 DNA reads TGCAGCGTTATCGACAGGACCACGAACTATGGCTACACCTTC.

The rearrangement uses TRBV6-1 and TRBJ2-3; 11 bases fit TRBD2. The CDR3 loop spans 16 amino acids. CDR1 and CDR2 from the germline V gene are MNHNS and SASEGT. The J segment lost 5 bases and the V segment lost 4 bases, leaving 8 bases of the junction unmatched. CDR3 sequence reads: CASSVSGGASGDTQYF. In nucleotides, the CDR3 is TGTGCCAGCAGTGTTAGCGGGGGGGCCTCAGGAGATACGCAGTATTTT.

The V and J genes are TRBV6-5 and TRBJ1-5; D is perhaps TRBD1 (5 bases). The CDR3 sequence is 15 residues long. Trimming removed 6 bases at V and 1 base at J, with 13 bases between. Germline CDR1 is MNHEY and CDR2 is SVGAGI. The CDR3 protein is CASSLGGISNQPQHF. For the CDR3, the DNA is TGTGCCAGCAGCCTGGGGGGGATCAGCAATCAGCCCCAGCATTTT.

In nucleotides, the CDR3 is TGTGCCAGCACCGTAGGGGGCCCCAACACTGAAGCTTTCTTT. Translated: CASTVGGPNTEAFF. V is TRBV6-6 and J is TRBJ1-1; 7 nucleotides match TRBD1. With 7 bases clipped from V and 2 bases from J, the junction kept 7 bases outside the gene matches. Germline-derived CDR1 and CDR2 are MNHNY and SVGAGI (reference sequence). This CDR3 contains 14 residues.

This chain connects TRBV12-3 or TRBV12-4 to TRBJ2-1, with 8 bases identical to TRBD1. The junction had 12 bases not matched to a gene; V was cut back by 3 bases and J by 5 bases. CDR3 length equals 17 residues. CDR3 protein: CASSFPRETGEDNEQFF. Written as DNA, the CDR3 is TGTGCCAGCAGTTTCCCCAGAGAGACAGGGGAAGACAATGAGCAGTTCTTC.

The rearrangement links TRBV15 to TRBJ2-7; D unclear. The CDR3 totals 13 residues. The ends were cut back, 3 bases at V and 6 bases at J, with 12 bases in the middle. Germline V gene sequence: CDR1 LNHNV, CDR2 YYDKDF (reference sequence). Here the CDR3 reads CATSSAVMGEQYF. DNA for the CDR3: TGTGCCACCAGCAGTGCCGTGATGGGCGAGCAGTACTTC.

The chain uses TRBV7-6 and TRBJ2-7; 7 bases match TRBD1. CDR1 is SGHVS and CDR2 is FNYEAQ in the germline V gene. This CDR3 has 16 residues. With 5 bases clipped from V and 5 bases from J, the junction kept 15 bases outside the gene matches. CDR3 residues: CASSQEQGGGLDEQYF. CDR3 coding DNA: TGTGCCAGCAGCCAGGAACAAGGGGGCGGGCTGGACGAGCAGTACTTC.

A few counts support this clonotype. The chain couples TRBV20-1 to TRBJ2-3; 13 positions match TRBD2. CDR1 is DFQATT, CDR2 SNEGSKA, per germline (reference sequence). J lost 6 bases, V lost 4 bases, and 4 bases had no gene match. This CDR3 is 14 amino acids long. The CDR3 protein is CSAIRLAGGDTQYF. The CDR3 DNA reads TGCAGTGCTATACGACTAGCGGGGGGTGATACGCAGTATTTT.

Many counts were recorded for this clonotype. This chain links TRBV12-3 or TRBV12-4 with TRBJ2-3; D unresolved. With 6 bases removed from V and 8 bases from J, the gap between germline ends came to 18 bases. The CDR3 loop spans 14 amino acids. This CDR3 is CASSPVNSIITQYF. The CDR3 DNA reads as TGTGCCAGCAGCCCGGTCAATTCGATTATTACGCAGTATTTT.

The chain links TRBV2 to TRBJ2-5; no definite D call. The V and J ends lost 7 bases and 5 bases respectively, with 8 bases between them. CDR1 and CDR2 (germline): SNHLY, FYNNEI. The CDR3 is 11 amino acids. The CDR3 region has the DNA TGTGCCAGCAATAAGTGGGAGACCCAGTACTTC. Amino acid sequence: CASNKWETQYF.

The table lists this clonotype with a few counts. The V gene is TRBV6-5, the J gene TRBJ2-5, with a tentative D call TRBD2 (5 bases). This CDR3 is 11 amino acids long. The V and J ends lost 7 bases and 7 bases respectively, with 10 bases between them. Per germline, CDR1 MNHEY and CDR2 SVGAGI. The CDR3 protein is CASTQGGTQYF. Here the CDR3 DNA reads TGTGCCAGCACCCAAGGAGGGACCCAGTACTTC.

In its sample, this clonotype was seen a few times. The V gene is TRBV29-1, the J gene TRBJ2-5, with TRBD2 matching 9 bases. The junction had 15 bases not matched to a gene; V was cut back by 0 bases and J by 7 bases. Germline V gene data show CDR1 as SQVTM and CDR2 as ANQGSEA. The CDR3 has 17 residues. The chain's CDR3 is CSVEDLQDSGGCGTQYF. CDR3 DNA: TGCAGCGTTGAAGACCTCCAGGACAGCGGGGGGTGCGGGACCCAGTACTTC.

Concerning this clonotype: The junction differs from germline at one of its ends, possibly a read error. This chain joins TRBV6-2 or TRBV6-3 and TRBJ2-1, with D uncertain. Germline assignment: CDR1 MNHEY and CDR2 SVGEGT. This CDR3 region has 11 residues. CDR3 DNA sequence: TGTGCCACACTACGGTACAATGGGCAGTTCTTC. It translates to CATLRYNGQFF.

This chain connects TRBV5-1 to TRBJ1-1, with 8 bases identical to TRBD1. Germline CDR1 SGHRS, CDR2 YFSETQ. The V and J ends lost 4 bases and 9 bases, in that order; junction bases with no gene match: 2. This CDR3 contains 11 residues. CDR3 DNA sequence: TGCGCCAGCAGCAGCAGGGGGCAAGCTTTCTTT. Residues: CASSSRGQAFF.

Remarks on this clonotype: Just one base apart from a much larger clone, this may be a read error. The CDR3 protein is CSAGLGGGEQYF. The DNA for the CDR3 is TGCAGTGCTGGCCTAGGAGGCGGCGAGCAGTACTTC. The chain links TRBV20-1 to TRBJ2-7; tentative D call: TRBD2 (5 bases). V was clipped by 5 bases and J by 6 bases, with 14 bases between them. The CDR3 is 12 amino acids. Per the germline V gene, CDR1 is DFQATT and CDR2 is SNEGSKA (reference sequence).

DNA for the CDR3: TGCGCCAGCAGCTTGACCGGGACAGAGCTTTACGAGCAGTACTTC. Amino acid sequence: CASSLTGTELYEQYF. The chain is built from TRBV5-1 and TRBJ2-4, with 7 bases that match TRBD1. The J call may be incorrect, as the DNA end agrees better with TRBJ2-7. This CDR3 contains 15 residues. The germline V gene encodes CDR1 SGHRS and CDR2 YFSETQ.

This clonotype was picked up a small number of times. V is TRBV12-3 or TRBV12-4 and J is TRBJ1-6, with D possibly TRBD1 on 5 matching bases. The CDR3 extends over 14 amino acids. Trimming removed 2 bases from V and 6 bases from J, with 8 bases in between. This CDR3 reads CASSLRQGNSPLHF. The CDR3 coding sequence is TGTGCCAGCAGTTTAAGGCAGGGTAATTCACCCCTCCACTTT.

This sequence joins TRBV3-1 and TRBJ2-2; D is unclear. The CDR3 is made up of 11 amino acids. In germline, CDR1 is LGHDT, CDR2 YNNKEL (reference sequence). V lost 4 bases and J lost 5, with 2 bases in between. The CDR3 sequence: CASSRTGELFF. CDR3 sequence (DNA): TGTGCCAGCAGCCGAACCGGGGAGCTGTTTTTT.

The V gene is TRBV5-1, the J gene TRBJ2-3; the D gene could be TRBD1 or TRBD2 (5 bases each). V was trimmed by 5 bases and J by 6 bases, leaving 13 bases between them. The CDR3 runs 13 residues. Germline V gene sequence: CDR1 SGHRS, CDR2 YFSETQ. DNA for the CDR3: TGCGCCAGCAGTAGGGACCTGGGGGATACGCAGTATTTT. This sequence encodes CASSRDLGDTQYF.

This clonotype has more than one count but fewer than ten. The chain couples TRBV5-6 to TRBJ2-1; D is uncertain. CDR1 and CDR2 from the germline V gene are SGHDT and YYEEEE. Trimming left V 2 bases short and J 9 bases short, with 12 bases between. This CDR3 contains 13 residues. The CDR3 coding sequence is TGTGCCAGCAGCTTAATCCTGGAAGGTGAGCAGTTCTTC. Translated, it gives CASSLILEGEQFF.